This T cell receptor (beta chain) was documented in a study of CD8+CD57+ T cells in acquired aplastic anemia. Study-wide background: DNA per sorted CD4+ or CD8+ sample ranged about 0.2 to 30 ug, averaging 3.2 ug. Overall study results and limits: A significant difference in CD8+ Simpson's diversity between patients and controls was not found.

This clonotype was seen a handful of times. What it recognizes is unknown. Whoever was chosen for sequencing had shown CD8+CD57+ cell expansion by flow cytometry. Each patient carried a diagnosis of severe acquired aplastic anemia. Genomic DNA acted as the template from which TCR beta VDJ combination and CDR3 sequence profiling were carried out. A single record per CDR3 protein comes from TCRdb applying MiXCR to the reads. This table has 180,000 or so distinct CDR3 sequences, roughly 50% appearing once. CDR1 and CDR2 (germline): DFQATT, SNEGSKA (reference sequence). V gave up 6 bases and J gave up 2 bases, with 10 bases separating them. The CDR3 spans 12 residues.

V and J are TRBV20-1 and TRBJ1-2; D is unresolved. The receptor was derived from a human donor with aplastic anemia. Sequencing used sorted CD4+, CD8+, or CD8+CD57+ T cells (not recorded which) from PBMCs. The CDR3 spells CSAIQINYGYTF. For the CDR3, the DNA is TGCAGTGCAATACAGATAAACTATGGCTACACCTTC.